These 25 T cell receptor beta chains share one sample of origin, sequenced in a study of cytomegalovirus exposure and HLA in healthy donors (dated by TCRdb to 2015 to 2018). The library was obtained by the immunoSEQ multiplex PCR assay. For the multiplex PCR, a mixture combining 60 forward primers for TCR Vbeta segments and 13 reverse primers for TCR Jbeta segments was used. TCRdb's version of the immuneACCESS table is confined to in-frame rearrangements and falls short of the full clone set. An unresolved V gene accounts for under half of the shortfall where checked; the remainder is of unknown origin. The table for this sample shows 85,000 to 90,000 clones. 15% of the sample belongs to the ten largest clones. The source material was PBMCs. These TCRs come from a man aged 50 to 59 in good health and CMV-seropositive.

This chain joins TRBV7-6 and TRBJ2-2; 13 nucleotides line up with TRBD2. The CDR3 consists of 18 residues. V dropped 5 bases and J dropped 7; count of bases not matched to a gene: 13. CDR1 SGHVS and CDR2 FNYEAQ come from the germline V gene. DNA for the CDR3: TGTGCCAGCAGCCTTTGGACTAGCGGGAGTCTTGAAGTCGGGGAGCTGTTTTTT. Translated, it gives CASSLWTSGSLEVGELFF. The entire variable domain, with the rest obtained from reference TRBV7-6 and TRBJ2-2, is as follows: GAGVSQSPRYKVTKRGQDVALRCDPISGHVSLYWYRQALGQGPEFLTYFNYEAQQDKSGLPNDRFSAERPEGSISTLTIQRTEQRDSAMYRCASSLWTSGSLEVGELFFGEGSRLTVL.

This sequence joins TRBV7-9 and TRBJ2-2; D might be TRBD1 (6 bases). Trimming pared 3 bases from V and 5 bases from J, leaving 10 bases between. This CDR3 spans 14 amino acids. Germline CDR1 and CDR2: SEHNR and FQNEAQ (reference sequence). In nucleotides, the CDR3 is TGTGCCAGCAGCTTCAGACAGGAGACCGGGGAGCTGTTTTTT. Its protein is CASSFRQETGELFF.

V gene TRBV6-6 combines with J gene TRBJ1-2; D gene uncertain. Germline lookup yields CDR1 MNHNY and CDR2 SVGAGI (reference sequence). The CDR3 contains 15 residues. The ends were cut back, 2 bases at V and 4 bases at J, with 14 bases in the middle. This CDR3 is CASSYGPAGPYGYTF. The CDR3, as DNA: TGTGCCAGCAGTTACGGTCCTGCAGGCCCCTATGGCTACACCTTC.

The chain carries TRBV4-3 and TRBJ2-3, with D possibly being TRBD2 (5 bases). The V gene's germline CDR1 is LGHNA and CDR2 YSLEER. V was shortened by 0 bases and J by 4 bases, with 11 bases between the two germline ends. This CDR3 region has 15 residues. CDR3 DNA: TGCGCCAGCAGCCAAGAGGGAGTTATCGCAGATACGCAGTATTTT. It translates to CASSQEGVIADTQYF.

About this clone itself: Germline is not matched at one junction end, which may reflect a read error. The rearrangement links TRBV6-5 to TRBJ2-2, with no clear D. Germline CDR1 and CDR2: MNHEY and SVGAGI. This CDR3 is built from 16 residues. CDR3 coding DNA: TGTGCCAGCACTTACCCCTCAGAGGCGAACACCGGGGAGCTGTTTTTT. Translation: CASTYPSEANTGELFF.

V gene TRBV29-1 combines with J gene TRBJ2-2, with 12 bases that match TRBD2. The CDR3 spans 13 residues. V lost 7 bases, J lost 9 bases, and 6 bases stayed unmatched. CDR1 is SQVTM and CDR2 is ANQGSEA in the germline V gene. The CDR3 spells CSATSGSRRELFF. CDR3 in DNA: TGCAGCGCGACTAGCGGGAGTCGTCGGGAGCTGTTTTTT.

CDR3 sequence reads: CATSRGSPRGNTEAFF. CDR3 in DNA: TGTGCCACCAGCAGAGGTTCTCCCAGGGGGAACACTGAAGCTTTCTTT. The chain recombines TRBV15 with TRBJ1-1, with a weak D call TRBD1 (6 bases). Trimming shortened V by 1 base and J by 1 base, and 13 bases separated the two germline ends. The CDR3 contains 16 residues. From germline, CDR1 is LNHNV and CDR2 YYDKDF (reference sequence).

The chain joins TRBV5-1 to TRBJ2-1; D possibly corresponds to TRBD2 (5 bases). Trimming removed 3 bases from V and 5 bases from J, with 12 bases in between. This CDR3 has 14 residues. CDR1 is SGHRS, CDR2 YFSETQ, per germline. In DNA, the CDR3 is TGCGCCAGCAGCTCGGGAAGTCCTGACAATGAGCAGTTCTTC. As protein: CASSSGSPDNEQFF.

The chain links TRBV7-8 to TRBJ1-2; 8 positions agree with TRBD1. V was clipped by 3 bases and J by 4 bases; unmatched bases: 4. The CDR3 extends over 14 amino acids. Germline V gene sequence: CDR1 SGHVS, CDR2 FQNEAQ. The CDR3, as DNA: TGTGCCAGCAGCTTGGACAGGGCCTTCTATGGCTACACCTTC. It specifies CASSLDRAFYGYTF. Looking up the rest from reference TRBV7-8 and TRBJ1-2 gives the full variable domain: GAGVSQSPRYKVAKRGQDVALRCDPISGHVSLFWYQQALGQGPEFLTYFQNEAQLDKSGLPSDRFFAERPEGSVSTLKIQRTQQEDSAVYLCASSLDRAFYGYTFGSGTRLTVV.

CDR3 coding DNA: TGTGCCAGCTTTAACGGACAGCATGAAAATGAAAAACTGTTTTTT. This gives the protein CASFNGQHENEKLFF. The chain is built from TRBV6-1 and TRBJ1-4, with D possibly being TRBD1 (6 bases). This CDR3 comprises 15 residues. V was trimmed by 8 bases and J by 5 bases, leaving 18 bases between them. Germline CDR1 is MNHNS and CDR2 is SASEGT.

The gene calls are TRBV6-6 and TRBJ2-1; TRBD2 aligns across 7 bases. Losses at the gene ends were 6 bases for V and 3 bases for J; bases not matched to a gene: 5. Germline V gene data show CDR1 as MNHNY and CDR2 as SVGAGI (reference sequence). The CDR3 has 14 residues. The CDR3 coding sequence is TGTGCCAGCAGGCGCGGGAGAAACTACAATGAGCAGTTCTTC. This sequence encodes CASRRGRNYNEQFF.

The rearrangement uses TRBV4-1 and TRBJ2-3; 8 bases align to TRBD2. Germline V gene lookup returns CDR1 MGHRA and CDR2 YSYEKL. This CDR3 region has 16 residues. The ends lost 0 bases at V and 1 base at J; junction bases unmatched: 3. The CDR3 here is CASSQDTTSGTDTQYF. The CDR3 DNA reads TGCGCCAGCAGCCAAGATACGACTAGCGGCACAGATACGCAGTATTTT.

J is TRBJ2-7 and V is TRBV7-2, with TRBD1 matching over 11 bases. The V gene end was trimmed by 2 bases and the J gene end by 5 bases; junction bases not matched to a gene: 14. The CDR3 spans 18 residues. CDR1 is SGHTA and CDR2 is FQGNSA in the germline V gene. CDR3 sequence reads: CASSLLLFLTGQGDEQYF. In DNA, the CDR3 is TGTGCCAGCAGCTTATTGCTCTTTTTGACGGGACAGGGGGACGAGCAGTACTTC.

The rearrangement joins TRBV28 to TRBJ1-5, with D unresolved. The V end lost 3 bases, the J end lost 2 bases, and 11 bases lay between the germline ends. Looked up from germline, CDR1 is MDHEN and CDR2 is SYDVKM. This CDR3 comprises 15 residues. CDR3 in amino acids: CASSFSLAGNQPQHF. The CDR3 region has the DNA TGTGCCAGCAGTTTCAGTTTGGCAGGCAATCAGCCCCAGCATTTT.

The DNA of the CDR3 is TGCGCCAGCAGCTTGTCCGGGACTAGCGGGACCGGGGAGCTGTTTTTT. Protein sequence: CASSLSGTSGTGELFF. This sequence joins TRBV5-1 and TRBJ2-2; the match to TRBD2 covers 12 bases. Trimming cost V 1 base and J 5 bases; bases outside gene matches: 3. Germline V CDR1 and CDR2: SGHRS, YFSETQ. The CDR3 covers 16 residues.

The chain uses TRBV5-1 and TRBJ2-5; TRBD1 matches at 10 bases. This CDR3 comprises 16 residues. Germline-derived CDR1 and CDR2 are SGHRS and YFSETQ. J gave up 5 bases and V 1 base, and 8 bases lay outside the gene matches. The CDR3 DNA is TGCGCCAGCAGCTTGTTGGGACAGGGGTTTGTGGAGACCCAGTACTTC. Its protein is CASSLLGQGFVETQYF.

This chain uses TRBV6-5 with TRBJ2-3; 8 bases fit TRBD2. This CDR3 spans 15 amino acids. Germline CDR1 and CDR2: MNHEY and SVGAGI. The V segment lost 6 bases and the J segment 5 bases; nucleotides outside the gene matches: 10. Written as DNA, the CDR3 is TGTGCCAGCAGCCTCGGACTGCGGGAGGTAGATACGCAGTATTTT. Protein product: CASSLGLREVDTQYF.

This chain connects TRBV18 to TRBJ1-2, with 10 nucleotides matching TRBD1. The CDR3 loop spans 15 amino acids. Germline CDR1 KGHSH, CDR2 LQKENI. V was pared by 0 bases and J by 5 bases, with 3 bases of the junction left unmatched. The CDR3 nucleotides are TGTGCCAGCTCACCACCGGGACAGGGGACGTATGGCTACACCTTC. Translating it yields CASSPPGQGTYGYTF.

This sequence joins TRBV27 and TRBJ1-3; D ambiguous. V lost 10 bases and J 0 bases, leaving 16 bases between the germline ends. CDR1 and CDR2 (germline): MNHEY, SMNVEV (reference sequence). The CDR3 covers 15 residues. The DNA for the CDR3 is TGTGCCACTCAACCAAACAGAGACTCTGGAAACACCATATATTTT. Amino acid sequence: CATQPNRDSGNTIYF.

The chain combines TRBV27 with TRBJ1-4; 7 positions agree with TRBD1. Germline values: CDR1 MNHEY, CDR2 SMNVEV (reference sequence). The CDR3 is 16 amino acids. Trimming took 0 bases from V and 5 from J; bases not matched to a gene: 6. The CDR3 here is CASSLSPGTANEKLFF. In DNA, the CDR3 is TGTGCCAGCAGTTTATCCCCCGGGACAGCGAATGAAAAACTGTTTTTT. The full variable domain, its missing parts supplied by reference TRBV27 and TRBJ1-4, is EAQVTQNPRYLITVTGKKLTVTCSQNMNHEYMSWYRQDPGLGLRQIYYSMNVEVTDKGDVPEGYKVSRKEKRNFPLILESPSPNQTSLYFCASSLSPGTANEKLFFGSGTQLSVL.

The rearrangement joins TRBV19 to TRBJ1-1, with D perhaps matching TRBD1 (5 bases). Germline V CDR1 and CDR2: LNHDA, SQIVND (reference sequence). V was trimmed by 7 bases and J by 4 bases, leaving 16 bases between them. The CDR3 is made up of 14 amino acids. The CDR3 protein is CASTPGRQGTEAFF. The CDR3 region has the DNA TGTGCCAGTACCCCCGGTCGTCAGGGCACTGAAGCTTTCTTT.

The chain couples TRBV6-4 to TRBJ2-3, with TRBD1 matching 9 bases. Looked up from germline, CDR1 is MRHNA and CDR2 is SNTAGT. The CDR3 contains 15 residues. The ends lost 6 bases at V and 2 bases at J; junction bases unmatched: 6. CDR3 loop: CASSLVQGATDTQYF. The CDR3 bases are TGTGCCAGCAGCCTGGTACAGGGGGCCACAGATACGCAGTATTTT.

The chain's CDR3 is CASSIVKNTEAFF. The CDR3 bases are TGTGCCAGTAGTATAGTCAAGAACACTGAAGCTTTCTTT. The chain has TRBV19 and TRBJ1-1; D gene unclear. The CDR3 totals 13 residues. V was pared by 1 base and J by 1 base, with 4 bases between. Looked up from germline, CDR1 is LNHDA and CDR2 is SQIVND (reference sequence).

The rearrangement uses TRBV5-4 and TRBJ1-1, with 8 bases matching TRBD1. V shed 4 bases and J 8 bases; nucleotides not matched to a gene: 4. CDR1 and CDR2 (germline): SGHNT, YYREEE (reference sequence). The CDR3 length is 12 residues. The CDR3 reads CASSGQGGEAFF. The CDR3 coding sequence is TGTGCCAGCAGCGGACAGGGCGGCGAAGCTTTCTTT. The complete variable domain, with remaining parts taken from reference TRBV5-4 and TRBJ1-1, reads ETGVTQSPTHLIKTRGQQVTLRCSSQSGHNTVSWYQQALGQGPQFIFQYYREEENGRGNFPPRFSGLQFPNYSSELNVNALELDDSALYLCASSGQGGEAFFGQGTRLTVV.

The V and J genes are TRBV25-1 and TRBJ1-4; possibly TRBD1 for D (5 bases). Germline loops: CDR1 MGHDK, CDR2 SYGVNS. Trimming took off 4 bases at V and 13 bases at J, with 7 bases between the two ends. This CDR3 has 10 amino acids. The CDR3 spells CASSGQGLFF. The CDR3 nucleotides are TGTGCCAGCAGTGGCCAGGGACTGTTTTTT.